The 12 T cell receptor beta chains given below trace back to one sample, sequenced in a study of blood T cell repertoires in COVID-19 (dated by TCRdb to about 2020). The method behind the library was the immunoSEQ multiplex PCR assay. This is the immuneACCESS table as TCRdb keeps it, with only in-frame sequences that have V and J called. A part of the clones is gone; compared with another copy, unresolved V genes explain less than half, and the rest is unexplained. The sample yields 130,000 to 150,000 clones; 79% were counted once. The ten largest clonotypes hold roughly 5.1% of the sample. The sequenced material came from peripheral blood. The receptors come from a woman aged 70-85 years with COVID-19, enrolled during active disease.

The rearrangement links TRBV5-6 to TRBJ2-4, with a possible D match to TRBD1 (6 bases). Trimming pared 4 bases from V and 0 bases from J, leaving 14 bases between. Germline-derived CDR1 and CDR2 are SGHDT and YYEEEE. This CDR3 region has 16 residues. CDR3 nucleotides: TGTGCCAGCAGCAGCCGGGACACCCTAGCCAAAAACATTCAGTACTTC. Translated, it gives CASSSRDTLAKNIQYF.

The chain combines TRBV19 with TRBJ1-1; tentative D call: TRBD1 (6 bases). CDR1 is LNHDA, CDR2 SQIVND, per germline (reference sequence). This CDR3 contains 15 residues. Trimming removed 7 bases from V and 4 bases from J, with 19 bases in between. The CDR3, as DNA: TGTGCCAGTACCCCGTTGGGGGGGCGGGGCACTGAAGCTTTCTTT. The encoded protein is CASTPLGGRGTEAFF.

This chain connects TRBV20-1 to TRBJ1-5; no clear D. V was trimmed by 6 bases and J by 9 bases, leaving 9 bases between them. CDR3 length equals 10 residues. Germline V gives CDR1 DFQATT, CDR2 SNEGSKA (reference sequence). CDR3 loop: CSASRPPQHF. CDR3 nucleotide sequence: TGCAGTGCGAGCCGTCCGCCCCAGCATTTT.

About this clone: One junction end disagrees with the germline gene, perhaps due to a read error. The genes are TRBV30 and TRBJ1-2; maybe TRBD1 (6 bases). CDR1 and CDR2 (germline): GTSNPN, SVGIG (reference sequence). The CDR3 has 15 amino acids. The CDR3 loop reads CARRGSRGKNYGYTF. CDR3 nucleotide sequence: TGTGCCCGGAGGGGGAGTAGAGGGAAAAACTATGGCTACACCTTC. The full variable domain, in which reference TRBV30 and TRBJ1-2 provide the parts outside the CDR3, is SQTIHQWPATLVQPVGSPLSLECTVEGTSNPNLYWYRQAAGRGLQLLFYSVGIGQISSEVPQNLSASRPQDRQFILSSKKLLLSDSGFYLCARRGSRGKNYGYTFGSGTRLTVV.

This clone was detected a few times. The J gene is TRBJ1-2, the V gene TRBV4-3; D uncertain. This CDR3 spans 15 amino acids. Germline V gives CDR1 LGHNA, CDR2 YSLEER. V gave up 1 base and J gave up 7 bases, with 16 bases separating them. The CDR3 loop reads CASSQVYPPYGGYTF. Here the CDR3 DNA reads TGCGCCAGCAGCCAAGTTTACCCTCCCTACGGTGGCTACACCTTC.

Details on this clone: The junction shows a germline mismatch at one end, possibly a read error. The genes are TRBV30 and TRBJ1-1; 11 nucleotides align to TRBD1. The CDR3 runs 13 residues. From germline, CDR1 is GTSNPN and CDR2 SVGIG (reference sequence). The CDR3: CAWSPPGQGERIF. In DNA, the CDR3 is TGTGCCTGGAGTCCTCCGGGACAGGGGGAGAGAATCTTT.

The genes are TRBV27 and TRBJ2-2; 7 positions match TRBD1. This CDR3 comprises 14 residues. Germline V gives CDR1 MNHEY, CDR2 SMNVEV (reference sequence). Trimming cost V 6 bases and J 3 bases; bases outside gene matches: 4. This CDR3 is CASRDRMDTGELFF. CDR3 nucleotide sequence: TGTGCCAGCAGGGACAGGATGGACACCGGGGAGCTGTTTTTT.

The chain recombines TRBV6-2 or TRBV6-3 with TRBJ2-1, with 11 bases matching TRBD2. V lost 2 bases and J lost 9; bases outside the gene matches: 6. Germline V gives CDR1 MNHEY, CDR2 SVGEGT. This CDR3 contains 15 residues. The CDR3 spells CASSYEASGGIEQFF. CDR3 in DNA: TGTGCCAGCAGTTACGAGGCTAGCGGGGGGATTGAGCAGTTCTTC.

This clone was seen a handful of times. The CDR3 loop is CATSRPGDSSVRTWEQYF. DNA for the CDR3: TGTGCCACCAGCCGCCCAGGAGATTCGAGCGTTAGGACTTGGGAGCAGTACTTC. The chain has TRBV24-1 and TRBJ2-7; a possible D gene is TRBD2 (5 bases). Germline V lookup: CDR1 KGHDR, CDR2 SFDVKD. The CDR3 extends over 18 amino acids. Trimming removed 7 bases from V and 7 bases from J, with 31 bases in between.

This clone was recorded a few times. J is TRBJ2-1 and V is TRBV7-2; 10 bases align to TRBD2. Unmatched junction bases numbered 8, after V lost 4 bases and J lost 5 bases. The CDR3 runs 16 residues. Germline CDR1 reads SGHTA; CDR2 reads FQGNSA. The CDR3 here is CASSSLRTSGNNEQFF. The DNA for the CDR3 is TGTGCCAGCAGCTCGCTAAGGACTAGCGGTAACAATGAGCAGTTCTTC. The whole variable domain, remainder taken from reference TRBV7-2 and TRBJ2-1, is GAGVSQSPSNKVTEKGKDVELRCDPISGHTALYWYRQSLGQGLEFLIYFQGNSAPDKSGLPSDRFSAERTGGSVSTLTIQRTQQEDSAVYLCASSSLRTSGNNEQFFGPGTRLTVL.

This clone was recorded once. The V call is TRBV20-1, the J call TRBJ1-6; 7 bases line up with TRBD1. Trimming took 3 bases from V and 7 from J; bases not matched to a gene: 9. The CDR3 loop spans 15 amino acids. CDR1 is DFQATT, CDR2 SNEGSKA, per germline (reference sequence). CDR3 in amino acids: CSASTVTGENSPLHF. The CDR3 region has the DNA TGCAGTGCTAGTACCGTAACAGGGGAAAATTCACCCCTCCACTTT.

V usage is TRBV7-8 and J usage is TRBJ2-1, with TRBD2 matching over 9 bases. Trimming at V came to 6 bases and at J to 0 bases, leaving 6 bases not matched to a gene. Per the germline V gene, CDR1 is SGHVS and CDR2 is FQNEAQ. The length of the CDR3 is 16 residues. CDR3 bases: TGTGCCAGCAGTCCTGGCGGGGGGGCCTCCTACAATGAGCAGTTCTTC. Protein sequence: CASSPGGGASYNEQFF.